This T cell receptor beta chain was recorded in a study of regulatory T cells in long-lasting Graves disease. Study-level points and caveats: Persistent cases favored TRBV28, TRBJ1-2 and TRBJ2-5.

Ten or more counts support this clonotype. The antigen remains unidentified. The time point was: newly diagnosed GD, antithyroid drugs for less than 3 months. PBMCs provided the RNA from which the TCR library was made. V was trimmed by 5 bases and J by 5 bases, leaving 25 bases between them. This CDR3 has 17 amino acids. Per germline, CDR1 MNHNS and CDR2 SASEGT. Sequencing libraries for TCR beta were prepared with iRepertoire HTBI primers and Arm-PCR of CDR3 regions. Authors' analysis steps: Sample data revealed approximately 62 TRBV and more than 13 TRBJ segments. MiXCR, applied by TCRdb to the multiplex PCR reads, yields one record per CDR3 protein. Here the V and J calls rest on TCRdb's processing, not on the authors' analysis. The sample comprises fewer than 650,000 distinct CDR3 sequences, around 15% of which are singletons, and about 17% rests with the top ten. These data were likewise used in another study, on T cells in Graves' hyperthyroidism and ophthalmopathy. Turning to that study: Using the HTBI primer set, a first-round RT-PCR was run on the TCR CDR3. Ophthalmopathy got predicted by the model a median 6.5 months before its onset.

Sequencing was performed on peripheral blood mononuclear cells (PBMCs), taken at new diagnosis, from a patient treated with antithyroid drugs. This receptor was obtained from a woman between 25 and 40 years old with Graves disease. This chain joins TRBV6-1 and TRBJ2-7; TRBD1 might be the D (6 bases). The CDR3: CASSRLPTGSVSNEQYF. The CDR3 nucleotides read TGTGCCAGCAGTCGACTACCTACAGGGTCCGTGAGCAACGAGCAGTACTTC.